The clone carrying this T cell receptor beta chain appeared a few times. Germline is not matched at one junction end, which may reflect a read error. Germline V gene lookup returns CDR1 SEHNR and CDR2 FQNEAQ (reference sequence). CDR3 length equals 11 residues. This specimen comes from a study of identical twins' blood T cells. TCRdb re-analysed the 5' RACE reads in MiXCR, keeping a single row per CDR3 protein. Here the sample spans roughly 340,000 distinct CDR3 sequences, over 25% being singletons. The donors were healthy female monozygous twins, three pairs in total. This sequence was found in a woman aged 18-55 years in good health. Sequenced sample: PBMCs. This chain uses TRBV7-9 with TRBJ2-7; D not resolved. CDR3 sequence reads: CASSLGREQYF. The CDR3 DNA reads as TGTGCCAGCAGTTTAGGACGCGAGCAGTACTTC.